These T cell receptor beta chains were read from a single sample in a study of cytomegalovirus exposure and HLA in healthy donors. Libraries were prepared by immunoSEQ multiplex PCR; TCRdb keeps only in-frame clonotypes and omits some of them. There are around 120,000 clones in the sample, with 0.59% held by the top ten. Sample: PBMCs. These receptors originate from a man aged 50-59 years in good health and CMV-seronegative. CDR3s include the opening cysteine and the closing phenylalanine or tryptophan. D genes are given only for firm matches.

J gene | V gene | D gene | CDR3 protein | CDR3 DNA
TRBJ1-4 | TRBV15 | - | CATSRDGAGINEKLFF | TGTGCCACCAGCAGAGATGGCGCAGGGATAAATGAAAAACTGTTTTTT
TRBJ2-5 | TRBV11-2 | - | CASSSGETQYF | TGTGCCAGCAGCTCCGGGGAGACCCAGTACTTC
TRBJ1-5 | TRBV19 | - | CASSIRIEMMSSQPQHF | TGTGCCAGTAGTATAAGAATCGAGATGATGAGTAGTCAGCCCCAGCATTTT
TRBJ2-3 | TRBV6-5 | - | CASSYSRSSALATQYF | TGTGCCAGCAGTTACTCGAGGTCTAGCGCGTTGGCTACGCAGTATTTT
TRBJ2-7 | TRBV7-8 | TRBD2 | CASSGLAAYEQYF | TGTGCCAGCAGCGGACTAGCGGCCTACGAGCAGTACTTC
TRBJ2-1 | TRBV29-1 | - | CSVVSGSTIIFEQFF | TGCAGCGTTGTTTCAGGTTCTACAATAATCTTTGAGCAGTTCTTC
TRBJ1-2 | TRBV5-6 | - | CASSFMGRPAFGYTF | TGTGCCAGCAGCTTCATGGGGCGGCCAGCCTTTGGCTACACCTTC
TRBJ2-3 | TRBV18 | TRBD2 | CASSPLAGATDTQYF | TGTGCCAGCTCACCACTAGCGGGAGCCACAGATACGCAGTATTTT
TRBJ2-2 | TRBV5-1 | TRBD2 | CASSWGLAGDTGELFF | TGCGCCAGCAGCTGGGGACTAGCGGGGGACACCGGGGAGCTGTTTTTT
TRBJ2-7 | TRBV27 | - | CASSLRHSSSYEQYF | TGTGCCAGCAGTTTACGGCACAGCAGCTCCTACGAGCAGTACTTC
TRBJ2-1 | TRBV6-5 | TRBD2 | CASRTPGREFF | TGTGCCAGCAGAACCCCGGGGAGGGAGTTCTTC
TRBJ2-1 | TRBV7-2 | TRBD2 | CASSPTSGGAFNEQFF | TGTGCCAGCAGCCCAACTAGCGGGGGGGCTTTTAATGAGCAGTTCTTC
TRBJ2-2 | TRBV5-1 | - | CASSFKNTGELFF | TGCGCCAGCAGCTTCAAGAACACCGGGGAGCTGTTTTTT
TRBJ1-4 | TRBV2 | TRBD1 | CASSASQGLNEKLFF | TGTGCCAGCAGTGCGTCACAGGGGCTAAATGAAAAACTGTTTTTT
TRBJ2-2 | TRBV7-2 | - | CASSSPNTGELFF | TGTGCCAGCAGCTCCCCAAACACCGGGGAGCTGTTTTTT
TRBJ2-7 | TRBV6-6 | - | CASIDSSDEQYF | TGTGCCAGCATTGACAGCTCCGACGAGCAGTACTTC
TRBJ1-1 | TRBV15 | - | CATSRGGDSTEAFF | TGTGCCACCAGCAGAGGGGGGGATTCGACTGAAGCTTTCTTT
TRBJ2-1 | TRBV6-1 | - | CASSSGVEQFF | TGTGCCAGTTCGTCGGGGGTTGAGCAGTTCTTC
TRBJ2-6 | TRBV2 | - | CASSARGNWANVLTF | TGTGCCAGCAGCGCAAGGGGGAACTGGGCCAACGTCCTGACTTTC
TRBJ1-2 | TRBV5-5 | - | CASSFRSLYGYTF | TGTGCCAGCAGCTTTAGGAGCCTCTATGGCTACACCTTC
TRBJ1-1 | TRBV4-3 | TRBD1 | CASSPDRVRDGGEAFF | TGCGCCAGCAGCCCGGACAGGGTCAGGGACGGTGGTGAAGCTTTCTTT
TRBJ1-2 | TRBV5-6 | - | CASSLGAGALLSYTF | TGTGCCAGCAGCTTGGGGGCGGGGGCGTTATTGAGCTACACCTTC
TRBJ2-4 | TRBV13 | TRBD1 | CASSYRGDENIQYF | TGTGCCAGCAGCTACAGGGGTGATGAAAACATTCAGTACTTC
TRBJ1-2 | TRBV7-9 | - | CASRPPGGYGYTF | TGTGCCAGCAGACCCCCAGGTGGCTATGGCTACACCTTC
TRBJ2-7 | TRBV27 | - | CASSLTPTGSVNEQYF | TGTGCCAGCAGTTTAACCCCCACAGGGTCAGTTAACGAGCAGTACTTC
TRBJ1-2 | TRBV10-3 | - | CAITPDSTIYGYTF | TGTGCCATCACTCCTGACAGTACAATCTATGGCTACACCTTC
TRBJ1-1 | TRBV30 | - | CAWGGSNTEAFF | TGTGCCTGGGGCGGATCCAACACTGAAGCTTTCTTT
TRBJ2-7 | TRBV4-2 | TRBD2 | CASSQVAGGPRQEQYF | TGTGCCAGCAGCCAAGTAGCGGGAGGGCCCCGGCAAGAGCAGTACTTC
TRBJ2-2 | TRBV7-8 | TRBD1 | CASSFSQGAATGELFF | TGTGCCAGCAGCTTTTCCCAGGGGGCGGCCACCGGGGAGCTGTTTTTT
TRBJ2-1 | TRBV29-1 | TRBD2 | CSGGGLHYNEQFF | TGCAGCGGGGGGGGACTTCACTACAATGAGCAGTTCTTC
TRBJ2-3 | TRBV6-1 | TRBD2 | CASSEYSGTSTDTQYF | TGTGCCAGCAGTGAATATAGCGGGACTAGCACAGATACGCAGTATTTT
TRBJ1-2 | TRBV6-5 | - | CASSYSSGDGYTF | TGTGCCAGCAGTTACTCGAGCGGAGATGGCTACACCTTC
TRBJ2-1 | TRBV5-1 | - | CASSPGTLSYNEQFF | TGCGCCAGCAGCCCGGGGACTCTCTCCTACAATGAGCAGTTCTTC
TRBJ2-5 | TRBV9 | TRBD1 | CASSAGTGVQETQYF | TGTGCCAGCAGCGCGGGGACAGGGGTCCAAGAGACCCAGTACTTC
TRBJ1-1 | TRBV19 | - | CASKVAGNMNTEAFF | TGTGCCAGTAAAGTGGCAGGGAACATGAACACTGAAGCTTTCTTT
TRBJ1-5 | TRBV4-1 | - | CASSQDLADQPQHF | TGCGCCAGCAGCCAAGATTTGGCAGATCAGCCCCAGCATTTT
TRBJ2-2 | TRBV7-7 | TRBD2 | CASSPPSSGTGELFF | TGTGCTAGCAGTCCACCCTCTAGCGGGACCGGGGAGCTGTTTTTT